Below are 20 T cell receptor beta chains sequenced from a single sample in a study of blood T cell repertoires in COVID-19. Some clones are missing from TCRdb's copy, which holds only in-frame ones; the method was immunoSEQ multiplex PCR. The profile covers about 150,000 clones, with 65% to 85% appearing a single time and roughly 5.7% taken by the ten largest. Source material: PBMCs or T cells enriched from blood (not recorded which). All receptors come from a woman between 50 and 59 years old who had been exposed to COVID-19.

This CDR3 is CSATTSNTIYF. The CDR3 coding sequence is TGCAGTGCAACTACCTCAAACACCATATATTTT. The chain is built from TRBV20-1 and TRBJ1-3; unclear D gene. Germline V gene data show CDR1 as DFQATT and CDR2 as SNEGSKA (reference sequence). V lost 6 bases, J lost 6 bases, and 9 bases lay in between. The CDR3 has 11 residues.

The J gene is TRBJ2-7, the V gene TRBV4-1; no clear D. V lost 4 bases and J lost 6, with 16 bases in between. CDR3 length: 14 residues. Germline assignment: CDR1 MGHRA and CDR2 YSYEKL. The CDR3 loop reads CASSLTSAVIEQYF. Here the CDR3 DNA reads TGCGCCAGCAGCCTAACGTCGGCGGTTATCGAGCAGTACTTC.

CDR3 DNA: TGTGCCAGCAGCCCGGGGACTAGCTTTTTGGGAGAGACCCAGTACTTC. Translated, it gives CASSPGTSFLGETQYF. This chain links TRBV5-6 with TRBJ2-5, with TRBD2 matching 9 bases. Germline CDR1 SGHDT, CDR2 YYEEEE. The CDR3 length is 16 residues. V trimming: 4 bases; J trimming: 4 bases; junction bases outside the gene matches: 11.

This rearrangement joins TRBV2 to TRBJ2-7; 9 positions agree with TRBD1. V lost 4 bases and J lost 0; bases outside the gene matches: 1. Germline lookup yields CDR1 SNHLY and CDR2 FYNNEI. The CDR3 spans 14 residues. CDR3 nucleotides: TGTGCCAGCAGTGGGGACAGGGCCTCCTACGAGCAGTACTTC. This translates into CASSGDRASYEQYF.

The chain combines TRBV6-5 with TRBJ2-3, with a tentative D call TRBD2 (5 bases). Germline lookup yields CDR1 MNHEY and CDR2 SVGAGI. This CDR3 has 15 amino acids. Trimming shortened V by 7 bases and J by 0 bases, and 14 bases separated the two germline ends. The CDR3 is CASTEGSRSTDTQYF. The CDR3 DNA reads TGTGCCAGCACCGAGGGCTCCCGAAGCACAGATACGCAGTATTTT.

V usage is TRBV11-2 and J usage is TRBJ2-1; weak D call: TRBD2 (6 bases). The CDR3 contains 15 residues. V shed 8 bases and J shed 4 bases, with 18 bases lying between them. Germline V gives CDR1 SGHAT, CDR2 FQNNGV. CDR3 sequence reads: CASARLAGRYNEQFF. The CDR3 DNA sequence: TGTGCCAGCGCCCGGTTGGCGGGGAGATACAATGAGCAGTTCTTC.

The chain combines TRBV7-2 with TRBJ1-5; 7 nucleotides line up with TRBD1. CDR1 SGHTA and CDR2 FQGNSA come from the germline V gene. V trimming: 1 base; J trimming: 1 base; junction bases outside the gene matches: 4. The CDR3 is made up of 16 amino acids. CDR3 residues: CASSLDWTGSNQPQHF. CDR3 sequence (DNA): TGTGCCAGCAGCTTAGATTGGACAGGCAGCAATCAGCCCCAGCATTTT.

J is TRBJ1-5 and V is TRBV4-1, with TRBD1 identical over 8 bases. This CDR3 comprises 14 residues. The V and J ends lost 3 bases and 6 bases, in that order; junction bases with no gene match: 4. The V gene's germline CDR1 is MGHRA and CDR2 YSYEKL. The CDR3 protein is CASSQGTGGQPQHF. CDR3 DNA: TGCGCCAGCAGCCAGGGCACAGGGGGTCAGCCCCAGCATTTT.

The rearrangement links TRBV27 to TRBJ1-2; D is unclear. The CDR3 covers 14 residues. V lost 5 bases and J 4 bases, leaving 14 bases between the germline ends. Germline V gene lookup returns CDR1 MNHEY and CDR2 SMNVEV (reference sequence). This chain's CDR3 is CASSPSALTYGYTF. Written as DNA, the CDR3 is TGTGCCAGCAGTCCCTCCGCACTAACCTATGGCTACACCTTC.

The chain is built from TRBV11-2 and TRBJ2-7, with D perhaps TRBD2 (5 bases). CDR3 size: 14 residues. Trimming removed 0 bases at V and 7 bases at J, with 13 bases between. Germline-derived CDR1 and CDR2 are SGHAT and FQNNGV. This CDR3 reads CASSLDRASIEQYF. The CDR3 DNA sequence: TGTGCCAGCAGCTTAGATCGGGCTAGCATTGAGCAGTACTTC.

This clone appeared a single time. The rearrangement uses TRBV5-1 and TRBJ2-5; 11 bases match TRBD1. Germline V lookup: CDR1 SGHRS, CDR2 YFSETQ. After removal of 1 base from V and 2 bases from J, the junction contained 4 bases not matched to a gene. The CDR3 is 16 amino acids. Here the CDR3 DNA reads TGCGCCAGCAGCTTGCTGGGACAGGGGGGTCAAGAGACCCAGTACTTC. Its protein is CASSLLGQGGQETQYF.

The V gene is TRBV27, the J gene TRBJ1-6; 9 bases are shared with TRBD1. The V gene's germline CDR1 is MNHEY and CDR2 SMNVEV (reference sequence). The CDR3 has 15 amino acids. V lost 5 bases to trimming and J lost 9 bases; unmatched junction nucleotides: 8. Written as DNA, the CDR3 is TGTGCCAGCAGTATTGGGACAGGGTTCGGTTCACCCCTCCACTTT. Translated: CASSIGTGFGSPLHF.

This clone has a handful of counts. The genes are TRBV2 and TRBJ1-5; D might be TRBD1 (5 bases). CDR1 SNHLY and CDR2 FYNNEI come from the germline V gene. The CDR3 is made up of 15 amino acids. V was pared by 3 bases and J by 0 bases, with 9 bases between. This CDR3 is CASSEQGYSNQPQHF. The CDR3 region has the DNA TGTGCCAGCAGTGAGCAGGGCTATAGCAATCAGCCCCAGCATTTT.

The rearrangement links TRBV4-3 to TRBJ2-1, with 9 bases aligning to TRBD2. After removal of 0 bases from V and 2 bases from J, the junction contained 2 bases not matched to a gene. The CDR3 spans 16 residues. The germline CDR1 and CDR2 sequences are LGHNA and YSLEER. The CDR3 protein is CASSQEAGGPYNEQFF. Written as DNA, the CDR3 is TGCGCCAGCAGCCAAGAGGCGGGAGGGCCCTACAATGAGCAGTTCTTC.

The chain uses TRBV6-5 and TRBJ2-7; D is undetermined. Deletions cut 2 bases from V and 0 bases from J, with 8 bases between. Germline V gene lookup returns CDR1 MNHEY and CDR2 SVGAGI. The CDR3 loop spans 14 amino acids. CDR3 nucleotide sequence: TGTGCCAGCAGTTACAGAAGGAGCTCCTACGAGCAGTACTTC. This gives the protein CASSYRRSSYEQYF.

The chain is built from TRBV7-2 and TRBJ1-4; D is ambiguous. CDR1 and CDR2 (germline): SGHTA, FQGNSA. The CDR3 runs 15 residues. V was shortened by 3 bases and J by 0 bases, with 8 bases between the two germline ends. The DNA for the CDR3 is TGTGCCAGCAGCTTTACGAGAGCAACTAATGAAAAACTGTTTTTT. It translates to CASSFTRATNEKLFF.

The genes are TRBV3-1 (or the pseudogene TRBV3-2) and TRBJ2-1; TRBD2 agrees at 10 bases. CDR1 is LGHDT and CDR2 is YNNKEL in the germline V gene (reference sequence). After removal of 3 bases from V and 8 bases from J, the junction contained 10 bases not matched to a gene. The CDR3 length is 16 residues. For the CDR3, the DNA is TGTGCCAGCAGCCAGCTAGCGGGGGCGGGGAGCCATGAGCAGTTCTTC. Its translation is CASSQLAGAGSHEQFF.

This chain links TRBV7-2 with TRBJ1-1; the D gene is possibly TRBD1 (5 bases). V gave up 7 bases and J gave up 4 bases, with 16 bases separating them. The germline V gene has CDR1 SGHTA and CDR2 FQGNSA. This CDR3 has 14 amino acids. The CDR3 nucleotides read TGTGCCAGCACCCGACTCTTGGGGGGCACTGAAGCTTTCTTT. Its protein product is CASTRLLGGTEAFF.

The rearrangement uses TRBV29-1 and TRBJ1-3; D gene unclear. The CDR3 is made up of 13 amino acids. V was trimmed by 6 bases and J by 0 bases, leaving 9 bases between them. From germline, CDR1 is SQVTM and CDR2 ANQGSEA. Written as DNA, the CDR3 is TGCAGCGTCGGCGGCTCCTCTGGAAACACCATATATTTT. It yields the protein CSVGGSSGNTIYF.

The chain uses TRBV7-2 and TRBJ2-5, with TRBD1 matching 7 bases. Per germline, CDR1 SGHTA and CDR2 FQGNSA. CDR3 size: 17 residues. The V and J ends lost 5 bases and 2 bases, in that order; junction bases with no gene match: 14. CDR3 DNA sequence: TGTGCCAGCAGCCCTAGGACAGGCCGCTTAATACAAGAGACCCAGTACTTC. Its translation: CASSPRTGRLIQETQYF.